This T cell receptor beta chain was identified in a study of T cell repertoires in cytomegalovirus infection. Between the trimmed V and J ends, which lost 3 bases and 6 bases, there was a span of 14 bases. The CDR3 consists of 15 residues. TCRdb itself ran the reads through MiXCR, one entry per CDR3 protein. The sample gives 370,000 or so distinct CDR3 sequences, roughly 34% of which show up once; about 13% is in the top ten. As for this clonotype: The antigen is undetermined.

This sequence was found in a human donor in good health (CMV status not recorded). Some clones in this sample may be carry-over from other donors' samples. Sequencing used cultured PBMCs, obtained from culture after CMV antigen stimulation. This sequence joins TRBV12-3 or TRBV12-4 and TRBJ2-2; perhaps D is TRBD1 or TRBD2 (6 bases each). The CDR3 is CASSFDHGGPGELFF. Here the CDR3 DNA reads TGTGCCAGCAGTTTTGATCACGGGGGCCCCGGGGAGCTGTTTTTT.